The 29 T cell receptor beta chains presented below share a single source sample, sequenced in a study of T cells in Graves' hyperthyroidism and ophthalmopathy. The source material, RNA transcripts, was used to amplify TCR beta CDR3 regions. An initial round of RT-PCR targeting the TCR CDR3 relied on the HTBI primer set. TCRdb reprocessed the multiplex PCR reads via MiXCR and lists one record per CDR3 protein. The table has over 400,000 distinct CDR3 sequences, roughly 14% seen once. Sample: blood. These receptors originate from a man aged 18 to 35 with Graves' ophthalmopathy.

This clonotype was recorded at least ten times. CDR3 protein: CASSQGTSILDEQFF. The DNA of the CDR3 is TGTGCCAGCAGCCAAGGGACCAGCATCCTAGATGAGCAGTTCTTC. The chain employs TRBV4-2 and TRBJ2-1; D call uncertain. The CDR3 extends over 15 amino acids. CDR1 and CDR2 (germline): LGHNA, YNFKEQ. V lost 1 base, J lost 8 bases, and 15 bases lay in between.

This chain joins TRBV7-2 and TRBJ2-5; D is perhaps TRBD1 (5 bases). CDR1 SGHTA and CDR2 FQGNSA come from the germline V gene. Trimming removed 5 bases from V and 7 bases from J, with 14 bases in between. The CDR3 runs 13 residues. CDR3 region: CASSTGQKGTQYF. The CDR3, as DNA: TGTGCCAGCAGCACAGGACAAAAGGGGACCCAGTACTTC.

This clonotype was counted ten times or more. The J gene is TRBJ1-1, the V gene TRBV6-1; D perhaps matches TRBD1 (6 bases). Trimming shortened V by 5 bases and J by 8 bases, and 18 bases separated the two germline ends. The CDR3 extends over 14 amino acids. The germline gives CDR1 MNHNS, CDR2 SASEGT. CDR3 amino acids: CASSPLGGGLEAFF. The CDR3 nucleotides read TGTGCCAGCAGTCCGCTGGGGGGGGGCCTCGAAGCTTTCTTT.

This clonotype was observed at least ten times. This sequence joins TRBV7-6 and TRBJ1-2, with a tentative D call TRBD1 (6 bases). There are 14 residues in the CDR3. Germline values: CDR1 SGHVS, CDR2 FNYEAQ. Trimming shortened V by 4 bases and J by 6 bases, and 15 bases separated the two germline ends. The CDR3 nucleotides read TGTGCCAGCAGCTCCCCCGCCCAGGGGAATGGCTACACCTTC. Residues: CASSSPAQGNGYTF.

As to this clonotype: Mismatch with germline at one junction end may stem from a read error. The chain combines TRBV11-2 with TRBJ2-1, with 14 positions matching TRBD2. The CDR3 contains 17 residues. Germline-derived CDR1 and CDR2 are SGHAT and FQNNGV. This CDR3 reads CTSSSEVGLAGDNEQFF. CDR3 coding DNA: TGTACCAGCAGCTCCGAGGTGGGACTAGCGGGAGACAATGAGCAGTTCTTC.

This clonotype was seen many times. CDR3 sequence: CASSYSKSGGISYEQYF. CDR3 nucleotide sequence: TGTGCCAGCAGTTACTCGAAATCAGGGGGTATCTCCTACGAGCAGTACTTC. The rearrangement links TRBV6-5 to TRBJ2-7; 7 bases are a match to TRBD1. The CDR3 has 17 amino acids. Germline V gene data show CDR1 as MNHEY and CDR2 as SVGAGI. J gave up 0 bases and V 0 bases, and 8 bases lay outside the gene matches.

The sample holds many counts of this clonotype. The chain has TRBV20-1 and TRBJ2-7; possible D gene TRBD2, 5 bases. From germline, CDR1 is DFQATT and CDR2 SNEGSKA (reference sequence). This CDR3 contains 11 residues. The CDR3 loop is CRTGDAYEQYF. CDR3 sequence (DNA): TGCAGAACCGGGGATGCTTACGAGCAGTACTTC.

This clonotype has at least ten counts. J is TRBJ2-7 and V is TRBV10-3; TRBD1 matches 7 bases. The V gene's germline CDR1 is ENHRY and CDR2 SYGVKD. V shed 2 bases, J shed 0 bases, and the junction held 1 base outside the gene matches. CDR3 length equals 14 residues. CDR3 in amino acids: CAISEGTVSYEQYF. The CDR3 DNA sequence: TGTGCCATCAGTGAGGGGACAGTCTCCTACGAGCAGTACTTC.

This clonotype was seen more than once but under ten times. The chain links TRBV3-1 to TRBJ2-2; no firm D call. The germline V and J ends were trimmed by 3 bases and 5 bases, with 7 bases remaining between them. The CDR3 totals 13 residues. Germline values: CDR1 LGHDT, CDR2 YNNKEL (reference sequence). DNA of the CDR3: TGTGCCAGCAGCCAGAGCCCTACCGGGGAGCTGTTTTTT. Protein: CASSQSPTGELFF.

This clonotype has ten or more counts. The CDR3 region has the DNA TGTGCCAGCAGCCAAATGGCGAATTCACCCCTCCACTTT. Protein product: CASSQMANSPLHF. The V call is TRBV3-1, the J call TRBJ1-6; D uncertain. The germline CDR1 and CDR2 sequences are LGHDT and YNNKEL (reference sequence). This CDR3 has 13 residues. Trimming cost V 2 bases and J 7 bases, with 6 bases left between them.

This clonotype was seen ten or more times. The chain carries TRBV18 and TRBJ1-2; D perhaps matches TRBD1 (5 bases). Per germline, CDR1 KGHSH and CDR2 LQKENI. The CDR3 spans 13 residues. With 3 bases removed from V and 8 bases from J, the gap between germline ends came to 13 bases. The CDR3 coding sequence is TGTGCCAGCTCACCCCGGGGCGCGCCGGGCTACACCTTC. Translated, it gives CASSPRGAPGYTF. The whole variable domain, remainder taken from reference TRBV18 and TRBJ1-2, is NAGVMQNPRHLVRRRGQEARLRCSPMKGHSHVYWYRQLPEEGLKFMVYLQKENIIDESGMPKERFSAEFPKEGPSILRIQQVVRGDSAAYFCASSPRGAPGYTFGSGTRLTVV.

The table lists this clonotype with many counts. V and J are TRBV6-5 and TRBJ1-1; unclear D gene. Germline V CDR1 and CDR2: MNHEY, SVGAGI. The CDR3 length is 15 residues. V lost 0 bases and J lost 0, with 8 bases in between. As DNA, the CDR3 is TGTGCCAGCAGTTACTCAAGACTGATGAACACTGAAGCTTTCTTT. It translates to CASSYSRLMNTEAFF.

This clonotype was observed at least ten times. The J gene is TRBJ2-7, the V gene TRBV2; 10 bases match TRBD1. This CDR3 contains 14 residues. The germline gives CDR1 SNHLY, CDR2 FYNNEI. J gave up 3 bases and V 2 bases, and 1 base lay outside the gene matches. CDR3 region: CASSERDRGYEQYF. CDR3 DNA: TGTGCCAGCAGTGAAAGGGACAGGGGCTACGAGCAGTACTTC.

This clonotype has at least ten counts. The chain is built from TRBV27 and TRBJ2-7; D is undetermined. In germline, CDR1 is MNHEY, CDR2 SMNVEV (reference sequence). V shed 3 bases and J shed 0 bases, with 6 bases lying between them. This CDR3 has 13 residues. CDR3 nucleotide sequence: TGTGCCAGCAGTTTTCACAGCTCCTACGAGCAGTACTTC. This gives the protein CASSFHSSYEQYF.

V and J are TRBV18 and TRBJ2-7; D not certain. Trimming took 3 bases from V and 2 from J, leaving 8 bases between them. CDR1 and CDR2 (germline): KGHSH, LQKENI. This CDR3 has 13 amino acids. The CDR3 region has the DNA TGTGCCAGCTCACCTGCCATGGCCTACGAGCAGTACTTC. As protein: CASSPAMAYEQYF. Combining the CDR3 with reference TRBV18 and TRBJ2-7 gives the whole variable domain NAGVMQNPRHLVRRRGQEARLRCSPMKGHSHVYWYRQLPEEGLKFMVYLQKENIIDESGMPKERFSAEFPKEGPSILRIQQVVRGDSAAYFCASSPAMAYEQYFGPGTRLTVT.

This clonotype was counted at least ten times. This chain joins TRBV5-8 and TRBJ2-7; 9 nucleotides match TRBD1. Per germline, CDR1 SGHTS and CDR2 YDEGEE. V lost 1 base to trimming and J lost 3 bases; unmatched junction nucleotides: 2. This CDR3 is built from 14 residues. The CDR3 DNA sequence: TGTGCCAGCAGCTTGACAGGGGGCTTCTACGAGCAGTACTTC. This sequence encodes CASSLTGGFYEQYF.

This clonotype was detected ten times or more. J is TRBJ2-3 and V is TRBV6-1; no definite D call. CDR1 MNHNS and CDR2 SASEGT come from the germline V gene. The CDR3 spans 12 residues. V lost 6 bases to trimming and J lost 2 bases, with 6 bases between them. Written as DNA, the CDR3 is TGTGCCAGCAGCGGAATCACAGATACGCAGTATTTT. It translates to CASSGITDTQYF.

This clonotype was found many times. The genes are TRBV29-1 and TRBJ1-5, with D possibly TRBD1 on 5 matching bases. The CDR3 has 14 amino acids. V shed 4 bases and J shed 0 bases, with 10 bases lying between them. In germline, CDR1 is SQVTM, CDR2 ANQGSEA. The CDR3 DNA follows: TGCAGCGTTGTACAGGCAGATAGCAATCAGCCCCAGCATTTT. Protein product: CSVVQADSNQPQHF.

This clonotype was detected many times. The gene calls are TRBV18 and TRBJ1-3; D possibly corresponds to TRBD1 (5 bases). Germline loops: CDR1 KGHSH, CDR2 LQKENI. This CDR3 comprises 15 residues. Deletions cut 3 bases from V and 0 bases from J, with 9 bases between. CDR3: CASSPTATSGNTIYF. The CDR3 DNA sequence: TGTGCCAGCTCACCGACAGCCACCTCTGGAAACACCATATATTTT.

This clonotype was picked up many times. V is TRBV20-1 and J is TRBJ2-2; possibly TRBD2 for D (6 bases). V was pared by 1 base and J by 3 bases, with 15 bases between. Germline assignment: CDR1 DFQATT and CDR2 SNEGSKA (reference sequence). This CDR3 spans 16 amino acids. In nucleotides, the CDR3 is TGCAGTGCTAGAGCCTTCGGCCAGCGGGACACCGGGGAGCTGTTTTTT. Translation gives CSARAFGQRDTGELFF.

This clonotype was found once. The CDR3 nucleotides read TGTGCCAGCTTAGCGGGAGAGAACATTCAGTACTTC. It specifies CASLAGENIQYF. This rearrangement joins TRBV11-3 to TRBJ2-4; the match to TRBD2 covers 9 bases. Germline lookup yields CDR1 SGHNT and CDR2 YENEEA. The CDR3 sequence is 12 residues long. V was pared by 8 bases and J by 7 bases, with 3 bases of the junction left unmatched.

This clonotype was detected ten times or more. The chain recombines TRBV27 with TRBJ1-2; 7 bases map to TRBD1. Germline CDR1 is MNHEY and CDR2 is SMNVEV (reference sequence). Trimming at V came to 5 bases and at J to 0 bases, leaving 9 bases not matched to a gene. The CDR3 consists of 16 residues. The CDR3 sequence is CASSAGGALTNYGYTF. Here the CDR3 DNA reads TGTGCCAGCAGTGCAGGGGGAGCCCTTACTAACTATGGCTACACCTTC.

This clonotype came up a few times. The chain couples TRBV7-6 to TRBJ2-1; D is unclear. Trimming removed 1 base at V and 9 bases at J, with 13 bases between. Per germline, CDR1 SGHVS and CDR2 FNYEAQ. The CDR3 covers 14 residues. The CDR3 coding sequence is TGTGCCAGCAGCTTAGTCTCCAATGGTTTTGAGCAGTTCTTC. This encodes CASSLVSNGFEQFF.

The V gene is TRBV30, the J gene TRBJ2-2; 8 bases are a match to TRBD1. The CDR3 sequence is 15 residues long. Germline V gives CDR1 GTSNPN, CDR2 SVGIG (reference sequence). Trimming cost V 2 bases and J 5 bases; bases outside gene matches: 7. CDR3 sequence (DNA): TGTGCCTGGAGTAAACAGGGGGTTTGGACCGGGGAGCTGTTTTTT. Residues: CAWSKQGVWTGELFF.

The table lists this clonotype with many counts. The J gene is TRBJ2-3, the V gene TRBV6-1; maybe TRBD2 (8 bases). The CDR3 length is 16 residues. The V and J ends lost 8 bases and 4 bases respectively, with 22 bases between them. Germline CDR1 is MNHNS and CDR2 is SASEGT. The CDR3 loop reads CASQGESGRGSDTQYF. CDR3 coding DNA: TGTGCCAGCCAGGGGGAGAGCGGGAGAGGGTCAGATACGCAGTATTTT.

This clonotype was counted many times. This chain connects TRBV6-1 to TRBJ2-1; 11 bases fit TRBD2. Germline V gives CDR1 MNHNS, CDR2 SASEGT. CDR3 length: 15 amino acids. V was pared by 7 bases and J by 4 bases, with 6 bases of the junction left unmatched. The CDR3 nucleotides are TGTGCCAGCATAGTAGCGGGGGGGCTTTACAATGAGCAGTTCTTC. It encodes CASIVAGGLYNEQFF.

The chain carries TRBV27 and TRBJ1-3; 7 bases are shared with TRBD1. V was clipped by 3 bases and J by 0 bases; unmatched bases: 17. There are 20 residues in the CDR3. Germline CDR1 MNHEY, CDR2 SMNVEV (reference sequence). CDR3 nucleotide sequence: TGTGCCAGCAGTTTTCTGGTTTTAGGGGGCTCCTTTAACTCTGGAAACACCATATATTTT. It encodes CASSFLVLGGSFNSGNTIYF.

The sample holds many counts of this clonotype. This chain links TRBV20-1 with TRBJ2-3; D gene unclear. Trimming removed 7 bases from V and 1 base from J, with 9 bases in between. CDR1 and CDR2 (germline): DFQATT, SNEGSKA (reference sequence). This CDR3 contains 12 residues. CDR3 protein: CSVNVGTDTQYF. The CDR3 DNA follows: TGCAGTGTTAATGTTGGCACAGATACGCAGTATTTT.

A note on this clonotype: One end of the junction is discordant with germline, which a read error may explain. The CDR3 region is CASSWDLAAGELVF. In DNA form, the CDR3 reads TGTGCCAGCAGTTGGGACCTCGCCGCCGGGGAGCTGGTTTTT. V is TRBV11-3 and J is TRBJ2-2; D possibly matches TRBD1 or TRBD2 (5 bases each). The CDR3 consists of 14 residues. Germline-derived CDR1 and CDR2 are SGHNT and YENEEA.